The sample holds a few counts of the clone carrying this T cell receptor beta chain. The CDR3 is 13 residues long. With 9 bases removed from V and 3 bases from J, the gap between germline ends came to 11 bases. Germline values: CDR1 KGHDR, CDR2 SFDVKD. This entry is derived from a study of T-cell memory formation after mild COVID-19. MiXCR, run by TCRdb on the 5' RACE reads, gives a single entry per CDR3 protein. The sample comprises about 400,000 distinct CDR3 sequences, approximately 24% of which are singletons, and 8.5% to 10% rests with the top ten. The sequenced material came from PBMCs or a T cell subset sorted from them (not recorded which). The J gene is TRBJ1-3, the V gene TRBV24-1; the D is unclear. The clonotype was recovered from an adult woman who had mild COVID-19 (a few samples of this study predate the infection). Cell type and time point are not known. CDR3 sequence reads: CATSAEVGNTIYF. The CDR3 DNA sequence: TGTGCCACCTCAGCCGAAGTTGGAAACACCATATATTTT.